This T cell receptor (beta chain) was obtained from a study of shared clonotypes between healthy human individuals. The authors distributed each subset's genomic DNA evenly over several immunoSEQ plates. TCRdb's copy holds only in-frame clones and misses some; the assay was immunoSEQ multiplex PCR. This sample has 2.3 million or so clones, with about 92% found just once. This CDR3 is 13 amino acids long. CDR1 and CDR2 (germline): SGDLS, YYNGEE. V lost 7 bases to trimming and J lost 0 bases, with 10 bases between them. The sample consisted of naive CD4+ T cells from PBMCs. Subset defined: CD45RA+ positively selected. This TCR came from a man between 18 and 29 years old in good health. Some clones in this sample may be carry-over from other donors' samples. This chain connects TRBV9 to TRBJ1-1; no clear D gene. This CDR3 reads CASGLFMNTEAFF. CDR3 sequence (DNA): TGTGCCAGCGGGTTATTTATGAACACTGAAGCTTTCTTT.